These 27 T cell receptor beta chains were all obtained from the same sample, sequenced in a study of blood T cell repertoires in COVID-19. Clones were read by immunoSEQ multiplex PCR, and TCRdb kept only the in-frame ones, dropping some. The sample contains approximately 130,000 clones, roughly four fifths of which appear only once. The specimen sequenced was peripheral blood. The receptor set was obtained from a human donor in a cohort sampled during active COVID-19.

The gene calls are TRBV29-1 and TRBJ2-7; 9 nucleotides align to TRBD1. CDR3 size: 12 residues. V dropped 3 bases and J dropped 5; count of bases not matched to a gene: 2. Germline CDR1 reads SQVTM; CDR2 reads ANQGSEA. The CDR3 DNA sequence: TGCAGCGTTGAGGGACAGGGTGACGAGCAGTACTTC. Residues: CSVEGQGDEQYF.

V is TRBV5-6 and J is TRBJ2-2; 13 nucleotides align to TRBD2. CDR1 SGHDT and CDR2 YYEEEE come from the germline V gene. The CDR3 spans 19 residues. Trimming at V came to 4 bases and at J to 0 bases, leaving 9 bases not matched to a gene. The CDR3 reads CASSPDGLAGETNTGELFF. The CDR3 nucleotides are TGTGCCAGCAGCCCGGACGGACTAGCGGGGGAGACGAACACCGGGGAGCTGTTTTTT.

V gene TRBV7-9 combines with J gene TRBJ1-1; possibly TRBD1 for D (6 bases). Germline assignment: CDR1 SEHNR and CDR2 FQNEAQ (reference sequence). Between the trimmed V and J ends, which lost 3 bases and 4 bases, there was a span of 12 bases. The CDR3 runs to 14 residues. The CDR3 loop is CASSLRQASTEAFF. As DNA, the CDR3 is TGTGCCAGCAGCTTGCGACAGGCGTCCACTGAAGCTTTCTTT.

The J gene is TRBJ2-1, the V gene TRBV5-4; the D is unclear. The CDR3 consists of 12 residues. V was pared by 2 bases and J by 7 bases, with 7 bases between. Germline loops: CDR1 SGHNT, CDR2 YYREEE (reference sequence). CDR3 protein: CASSFGRNEQFF. CDR3 DNA sequence: TGTGCCAGCAGCTTCGGTCGTAATGAGCAGTTCTTC.

The rearrangement links TRBV12-3 or TRBV12-4 to TRBJ2-3; maybe TRBD2 (5 bases). Trimming stripped 6 bases from V and 5 bases from J, with 9 bases between. The CDR3 loop spans 12 amino acids. CDR3 sequence reads: CASSLAGDTQYF. In DNA, the CDR3 is TGTGCCAGCAGCCTAGCCGGAGATACGCAGTATTTT.

The rearrangement links TRBV5-4 to TRBJ1-2; the D is unclear. There are 12 residues in the CDR3. V shed 2 bases and J shed 8 bases, with 10 bases lying between them. The germline V gene encodes CDR1 SGHNT and CDR2 YYREEE (reference sequence). The CDR3 reads CASSFGSEGYTF. Written as DNA, the CDR3 is TGTGCCAGCAGCTTTGGATCGGAGGGCTACACCTTC.

This clone was detected only a few times. The chain uses TRBV18 and TRBJ1-4; no clear D. V was clipped by 1 base and J by 7 bases, with 13 bases between them. Germline V gene data show CDR1 as KGHSH and CDR2 as LQKENI. This CDR3 has 15 residues. CDR3 in DNA: TGTGCCAGCTCACCACTTTCGGGGTCGGGTGAAAAACTGTTTTTT. Its translation: CASSPLSGSGEKLFF. Variable domain in full (rest from reference TRBV18 and TRBJ1-4): NAGVMQNPRHLVRRRGQEARLRCSPMKGHSHVYWYRQLPEEGLKFMVYLQKENIIDESGMPKERFSAEFPKEGPSILRIQQVVRGDSAAYFCASSPLSGSGEKLFFGSGTQLSVL.

This clone has more than one count but fewer than ten. The chain joins TRBV29-1 to TRBJ1-4; 7 nucleotides match TRBD1. V trimming: 6 bases; J trimming: 3 bases; junction bases outside the gene matches: 4. The CDR3 consists of 13 residues. Germline V gene sequence: CDR1 SQVTM, CDR2 ANQGSEA. Written as DNA, the CDR3 is TGCAGCGTCCCAGACAGGGCTAATGAAAAACTGTTTTTT. Translating it yields CSVPDRANEKLFF.

This clone was recorded only once. The chain uses TRBV14 and TRBJ2-3; D is possibly TRBD1 (6 bases). V was cut by 4 bases and J by 0 bases, with 11 bases left in between. Germline-derived CDR1 and CDR2 are SGHDN and FVKESK. The CDR3 totals 15 residues. CDR3 in amino acids: CASSRRQGSTDTQYF. The CDR3 DNA sequence: TGTGCCAGCAGCCGGCGGCAGGGGAGCACAGATACGCAGTATTTT.

This clone was observed a handful of times. The chain carries TRBV6-5 and TRBJ2-7, with 9 bases lining up with TRBD1. Germline-derived CDR1 and CDR2 are MNHEY and SVGAGI. There are 13 residues in the CDR3. V was pared by 6 bases and J by 6 bases, with 6 bases of the junction left unmatched. The CDR3 is CASRSTGGGEQYF. The CDR3 coding sequence is TGTGCCAGCAGGAGTACAGGGGGCGGCGAGCAGTACTTC.

The V call is TRBV2, the J call TRBJ2-5, with 10 bases that match TRBD1. The CDR3 length is 14 residues. The ends lost 7 bases at V and 5 bases at J; junction bases unmatched: 7. Germline CDR1 is SNHLY and CDR2 is FYNNEI. The CDR3 region is CASKGDRGRETQYF. The CDR3, as DNA: TGTGCCAGCAAAGGGGACAGGGGAAGGGAGACCCAGTACTTC.

The chain couples TRBV21-1 to TRBJ2-2; no check of the table's D call, TRBD2, against the DNA was made. TRBV21-1 is marked as a pseudogene. The CDR3 is 20 amino acids. This CDR3 reads CASSTRSSPTGTENTGELFF. In DNA, the CDR3 is TGTGCCAGCAGCACACGCTCCTCTCCCACCGGGACTGAGAACACCGGGGAGCTGTTTTTT.

This chain links TRBV7-8 with TRBJ1-1, with a weak D call TRBD1 (6 bases). The CDR3 totals 14 residues. Germline values: CDR1 SGHVS, CDR2 FQNEAQ. Trimming left V 5 bases short and J 5 bases short, with 15 bases between. The CDR3 nucleotides read TGTGCCAGCAGCCTCAGGGGACGGGGAACTGAAGCTTTCTTT. It specifies CASSLRGRGTEAFF.

The CDR3 here is CASGSLVPEGTEAFF. CDR3 DNA sequence: TGTGCTAGTGGTTCCCTGGTTCCGGAGGGCACTGAAGCTTTCTTT. The chain employs TRBV12-5 and TRBJ1-1; D is unresolved. Germline V CDR1 and CDR2: LGHNT, FRNRAP. The CDR3 sequence is 15 residues long. Trimming pared 4 bases from V and 4 bases from J, leaving 16 bases between. Looking up the rest from reference TRBV12-5 and TRBJ1-1 gives the full variable domain: DARVTQTPRHKVTEMGQEVTMRCQPILGHNTVFWYRQTMMQGLELLAYFRNRAPLDDSGMPKDRFSAEMPDATLATLKIQPSEPRDSAVYFCASGSLVPEGTEAFFGQGTRLTVV.

V and J are TRBV4-1 and TRBJ1-3; D is perhaps TRBD1 (6 bases). The ends were cut back, 1 base at V and 5 bases at J, with 18 bases in the middle. Per germline, CDR1 MGHRA and CDR2 YSYEKL. The CDR3 covers 17 residues. This chain's CDR3 is CASSQVVQGRSRNTIYF. The CDR3 DNA is TGCGCCAGCAGCCAAGTGGTACAGGGTAGGTCGCGAAACACCATATATTTT.

The chain is built from TRBV27 and TRBJ1-3; D is possibly TRBD1 (6 bases). This CDR3 has 16 amino acids. Trimming took 2 bases from V and 4 from J, leaving 15 bases between them. CDR1 is MNHEY and CDR2 is SMNVEV in the germline V gene (reference sequence). The CDR3 DNA sequence: TGTGCCAGCAGTTTAATCCCGTATGGACAGGGAAACACCATATATTTT. It codes for CASSLIPYGQGNTIYF.

The chain recombines TRBV10-3 with TRBJ1-6; 7 bases align to TRBD1. Germline V gene sequence: CDR1 ENHRY, CDR2 SYGVKD. V lost 5 bases to trimming and J lost 7 bases; unmatched junction nucleotides: 8. The CDR3 totals 15 residues. The CDR3 nucleotides are TGTGCCATCAGTCCCGGGACAGAGCTAAATTCACCCCTCCACTTT. Amino acids: CAISPGTELNSPLHF.

This chain uses TRBV5-6 with TRBJ1-5, with 7 nucleotides matching TRBD1. After removal of 3 bases from V and 0 bases from J, the junction contained 3 bases not matched to a gene. Per the germline V gene, CDR1 is SGHDT and CDR2 is YYEEEE. The CDR3 covers 15 residues. CDR3 DNA sequence: TGTGCCAGCAGCTGGGGGACAGCTAGCAATCAGCCCCAGCATTTT. Translating it yields CASSWGTASNQPQHF.

The chain carries TRBV6-6 and TRBJ2-2; 11 positions match TRBD1. Germline trimming cut 5 bases from V and 7 bases from J; bases unmatched to any gene: 9. This CDR3 has 16 residues. CDR1 and CDR2 (germline): MNHNY, SVGAGI (reference sequence). The CDR3 region has the DNA TGTGCCAGCAGTAACAACGGACAGGGGGCGGTCGGGGAGCTGTTTTTT. This gives the protein CASSNNGQGAVGELFF.

The rearrangement links TRBV25-1 to TRBJ2-7; 7 bases line up with TRBD2. CDR1 and CDR2 (germline): MGHDK, SYGVNS. The CDR3 runs 14 residues. The V and J ends lost 1 base and 3 bases, in that order; junction bases with no gene match: 3. The CDR3 region is CASSESGLLYEQYF. For the CDR3, the DNA is TGTGCCAGCAGTGAATCGGGACTACTCTACGAGCAGTACTTC.

The rearrangement uses TRBV27 and TRBJ1-2, with TRBD1 matching over 8 bases. V trimming: 5 bases; J trimming: 4 bases; junction bases outside the gene matches: 9. The CDR3 has 15 amino acids. The germline V gene has CDR1 MNHEY and CDR2 SMNVEV (reference sequence). The CDR3 DNA sequence: TGTGCCAGCAGTCCAAAGGGGACAGGAGTCTATGGCTACACCTTC. This gives the protein CASSPKGTGVYGYTF.

This clone showed up just a few times. J is TRBJ2-2 and V is TRBV9, with D perhaps matching TRBD1 (5 bases). CDR3 size: 14 residues. The germline gives CDR1 SGDLS, CDR2 YYNGEE. Trimming shortened V by 2 bases and J by 6 bases, and 11 bases separated the two germline ends. The DNA for the CDR3 is TGTGCCAGCAGCGTCCAGGGTCTCCCCGGGGAGCTGTTTTTT. Its protein is CASSVQGLPGELFF.

This chain links TRBV21-1 with TRBJ2-3; no check of the table's D call, TRBD2, against the DNA was made. TRBV21-1 is flagged as a pseudogene. The CDR3 is made up of 22 amino acids. The CDR3 nucleotides read TGTGCCAGCAGCAGCAGCAGGGTGAGGGCGGCGGGGGGGGACCGACGCACAGATACGCAGTATTTT. Translating it yields CASSSSRVRAAGGDRRTDTQYF.

The chain employs TRBV29-1 and TRBJ2-7, with 10 bases fitting TRBD2. Trimming cost V 6 bases and J 4 bases; bases outside gene matches: 18. The CDR3 is 17 residues long. Germline loops: CDR1 SQVTM, CDR2 ANQGSEA. CDR3 amino acids: CSVSRRSLSGGSYEQYF. The CDR3 region has the DNA TGCAGCGTCTCCAGGCGGTCCCTTAGCGGGGGGTCGTACGAGCAGTACTTC.

This clone showed up just a few times. This chain uses TRBV20-1 with TRBJ1-1; D unclear. Germline CDR1 DFQATT, CDR2 SNEGSKA (reference sequence). The CDR3 loop spans 10 amino acids. V lost 6 bases and J 10 bases, leaving 12 bases between the germline ends. The CDR3 region has the DNA TGCAGTGCGCTGGGAGAGGGAGCTTTCTTT. Residues: CSALGEGAFF.

This clone was counted between two and nine times. DNA for the CDR3: TGTGCCAGCAGCAACTTGGGTAAGGGGCGAAGGTGGCATGGCAATCAGCCCCAGCATTTT. It translates to CASSNLGKGRRWHGNQPQHF. J is TRBJ1-5 and V is TRBV21-1; the table's D call of TRBD1 was not tested on the DNA. TRBV21-1 constitutes a pseudogene. The CDR3 runs to 20 residues.

The rearrangement uses TRBV5-1 and TRBJ2-1; D possibly corresponds to TRBD2 (6 bases). V was trimmed by 7 bases and J by 5 bases, leaving 10 bases between them. Germline V gene data show CDR1 as SGHRS and CDR2 as YFSETQ. The CDR3 is 12 residues long. The CDR3 is CASGDLNNEQFF. In DNA, the CDR3 is TGCGCCAGCGGGGACTTAAACAATGAGCAGTTCTTC.